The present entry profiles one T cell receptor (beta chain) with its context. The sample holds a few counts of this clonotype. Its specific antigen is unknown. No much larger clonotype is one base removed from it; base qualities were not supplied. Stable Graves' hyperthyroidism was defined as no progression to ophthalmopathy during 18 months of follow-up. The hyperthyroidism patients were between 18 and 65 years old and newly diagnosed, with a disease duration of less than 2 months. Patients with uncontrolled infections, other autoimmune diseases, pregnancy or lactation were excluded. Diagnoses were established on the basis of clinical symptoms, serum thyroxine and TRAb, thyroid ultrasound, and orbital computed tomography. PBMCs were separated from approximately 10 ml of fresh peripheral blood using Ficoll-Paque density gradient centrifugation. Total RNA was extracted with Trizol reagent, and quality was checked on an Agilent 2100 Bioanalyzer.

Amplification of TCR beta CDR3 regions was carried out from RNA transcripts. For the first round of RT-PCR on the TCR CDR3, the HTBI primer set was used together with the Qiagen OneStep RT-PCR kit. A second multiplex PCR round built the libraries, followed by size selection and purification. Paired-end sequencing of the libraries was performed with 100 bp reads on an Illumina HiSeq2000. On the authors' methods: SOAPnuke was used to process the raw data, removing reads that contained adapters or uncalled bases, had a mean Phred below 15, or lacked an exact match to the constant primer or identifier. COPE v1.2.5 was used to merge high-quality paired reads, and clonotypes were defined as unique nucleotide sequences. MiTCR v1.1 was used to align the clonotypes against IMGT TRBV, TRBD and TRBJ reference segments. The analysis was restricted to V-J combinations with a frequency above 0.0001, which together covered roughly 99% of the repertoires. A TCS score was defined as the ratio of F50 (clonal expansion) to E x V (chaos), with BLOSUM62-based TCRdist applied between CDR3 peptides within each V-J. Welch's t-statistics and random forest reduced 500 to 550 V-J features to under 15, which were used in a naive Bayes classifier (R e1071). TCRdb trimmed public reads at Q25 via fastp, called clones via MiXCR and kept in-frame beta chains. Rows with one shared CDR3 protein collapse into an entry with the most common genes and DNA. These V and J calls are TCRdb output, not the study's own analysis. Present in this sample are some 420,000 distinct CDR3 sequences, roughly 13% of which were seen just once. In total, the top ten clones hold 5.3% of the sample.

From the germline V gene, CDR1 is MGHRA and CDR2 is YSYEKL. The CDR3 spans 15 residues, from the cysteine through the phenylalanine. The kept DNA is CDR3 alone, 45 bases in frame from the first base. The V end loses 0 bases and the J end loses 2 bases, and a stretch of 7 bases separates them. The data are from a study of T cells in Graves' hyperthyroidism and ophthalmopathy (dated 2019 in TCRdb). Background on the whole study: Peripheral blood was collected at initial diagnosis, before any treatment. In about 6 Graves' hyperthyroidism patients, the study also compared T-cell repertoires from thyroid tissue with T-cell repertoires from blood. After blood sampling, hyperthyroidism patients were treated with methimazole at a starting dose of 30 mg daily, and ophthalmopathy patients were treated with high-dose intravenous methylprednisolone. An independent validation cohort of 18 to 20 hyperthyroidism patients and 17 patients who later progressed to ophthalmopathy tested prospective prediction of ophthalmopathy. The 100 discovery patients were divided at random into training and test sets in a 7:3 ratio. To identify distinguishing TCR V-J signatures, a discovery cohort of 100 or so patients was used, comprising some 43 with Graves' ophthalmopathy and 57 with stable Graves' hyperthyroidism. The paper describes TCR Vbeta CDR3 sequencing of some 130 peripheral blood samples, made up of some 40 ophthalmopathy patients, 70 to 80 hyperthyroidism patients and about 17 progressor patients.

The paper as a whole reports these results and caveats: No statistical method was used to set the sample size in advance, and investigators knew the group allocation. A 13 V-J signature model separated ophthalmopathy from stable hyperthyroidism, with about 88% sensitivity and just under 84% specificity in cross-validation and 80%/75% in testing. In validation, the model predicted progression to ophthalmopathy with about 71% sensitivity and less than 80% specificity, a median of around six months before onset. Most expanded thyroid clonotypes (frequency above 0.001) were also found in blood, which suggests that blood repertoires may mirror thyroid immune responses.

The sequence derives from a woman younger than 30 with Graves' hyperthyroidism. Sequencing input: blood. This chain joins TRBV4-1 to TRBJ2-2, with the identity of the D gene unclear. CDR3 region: CASSQEELNTGELFF. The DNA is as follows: TGCGCCAGCAGCCAAGAGGAGCTAAACACCGGGGAGCTGTTTTTT.